The rows below give T cell receptor beta chains drawn from one sample of a study of response to subunit inactivated influenza vaccine. TCRdb re-analysed the RT-PCR reads in MiXCR, keeping a single row per CDR3 protein. The profile shows fewer than 800,000 distinct CDR3 sequences, around 14% of them singletons. The source was PBMCs from blood, collected 11 to 12 days after vaccination. These receptors were taken from a man aged 50 or older who received an inactivated influenza vaccine. CDR3s include the opening cysteine and the closing phenylalanine or tryptophan. D genes are given only for firm matches. The size entry is marked missing in some rows and otherwise reads once, few, many or a size class.

CASSVEGALRYNKQFF	TGTGCCAGCAGCGTAGAGGGTGCCCTGAGATACAATAAGCAGTTCTTC	once	-	TRBJ2-1	TRBV9
CSARDLRRGEKLSF	TGCAGTGCTAGAGACCTCCGGCGTGGTGAAAAACTGTCTTTT	-	-	TRBJ1-4	TRBV20-1
CSAPSSGSTDTQYF	TGCAGCGCCCCGTCTAGCGGGAGTACAGATACGCAGTATTTT	-	TRBD2	TRBJ2-3	TRBV29-1
CASSSWTGDTEAFF	TGTGCCAGTAGCTCCTGGACAGGGGACACTGAAGCTTTCTTT	few	TRBD1	TRBJ1-1	TRBV19
CASSPGQGSLAYNSPLHF	TGTGCCAGCAGCCCCGGACAGGGATCCCTCGCCTATAATTCACCCCTCCACTTT	-	TRBD1	TRBJ1-6	TRBV13
CASKQGSSYEQYF	TGCGCCAGTAAACAGGGGAGCTCCTACGAGCAGTACTTC	-	TRBD1	TRBJ2-7	TRBV5-1
CASSLEVAAVYEQYF	TGCGCCAGCAGCTTGGAGGTAGCGGCCGTCTACGAGCAGTACTTC	few	-	TRBJ2-7	TRBV5-1
CASSEALRGTDNEQFF	TGTGCCAGCAGTGAAGCCCTAAGGGGCACCGATAATGAGCAGTTCTTC	-	-	TRBJ2-1	TRBV6-1
CASSLAFGLAGVNTGELFF	TGTGCCAGCAGCTTAGCGTTCGGCCTAGCGGGAGTAAACACCGGGGAGCTGTTTTTT	many	TRBD2	TRBJ2-2	TRBV11-1
CASSTSGQAYEQYF	TGTGCCAGCAGTACCTCGGGACAGGCCTACGAGCAGTACTTC	many	TRBD1	TRBJ2-7	TRBV27
CASSLGRPGEKLFF	TGCGCCAGCAGCTTGGGCAGGCCCGGGGAAAAACTGTTTTTT	-	-	TRBJ1-4	TRBV5-1
CASSPLAGVTSYEQYF	TGTGCCAGCAGCCCTTTAGCGGGAGTAACCTCCTACGAGCAGTACTTC	few	TRBD2	TRBJ2-7	TRBV7-2
CSARDVITSNQPQHF	TGCAGTGCTAGAGATGTCATTACGAGCAATCAGCCCCAGCATTTT	few	-	TRBJ1-5	TRBV20-1
CASRLTGSYEQYF	TGTGCCAGCAGATTGACAGGCTCCTACGAGCAGTACTTC	many	-	TRBJ2-7	TRBV12-3/TRBV12-4
CASSLRTGVAPYNEQFF	TGTGCCAGCAGCCTAAGGACAGGAGTCGCTCCTTACAATGAGCAGTTCTTC	-	TRBD1	TRBJ2-1	TRBV7-3
CASSLWLADEQYF	TGTGCCAGCAGCTTATGGTTAGCCGACGAGCAGTACTTC	-	-	TRBJ2-7	TRBV7-8
CSARGASGVSSYEQYF	TGCAGTGCTAGAGGTGCTAGCGGGGTGAGCTCCTACGAGCAGTACTTC	-	TRBD2	TRBJ2-7	TRBV20-1